The following is a T cell receptor beta chain sequence with its context. This record belongs to a study of blood T cell repertoires in COVID-19. Sequencing used immunoSEQ multiplex PCR; TCRdb keeps in-frame clones, though not all of them. The sample shows some 370,000 clones, roughly 90% of them seen only once. V gave up 1 base and J gave up 7 bases; unmatched junction bases: 17. CDR3 length equals 18 residues. Germline assignment: CDR1 SGDLS and CDR2 YYNGEE. This clonotype was obtained from a man aged 18 to 29 with active or convalescent COVID-19. The material sequenced was peripheral blood. The chain joins TRBV9 to TRBJ1-1; 9 bases agree with TRBD1. CDR3 sequence: CASSVSDPGTGRGVEAFF. CDR3 DNA: TGTGCCAGCAGCGTAAGTGATCCCGGGACAGGGAGGGGAGTTGAAGCTTTCTTT.